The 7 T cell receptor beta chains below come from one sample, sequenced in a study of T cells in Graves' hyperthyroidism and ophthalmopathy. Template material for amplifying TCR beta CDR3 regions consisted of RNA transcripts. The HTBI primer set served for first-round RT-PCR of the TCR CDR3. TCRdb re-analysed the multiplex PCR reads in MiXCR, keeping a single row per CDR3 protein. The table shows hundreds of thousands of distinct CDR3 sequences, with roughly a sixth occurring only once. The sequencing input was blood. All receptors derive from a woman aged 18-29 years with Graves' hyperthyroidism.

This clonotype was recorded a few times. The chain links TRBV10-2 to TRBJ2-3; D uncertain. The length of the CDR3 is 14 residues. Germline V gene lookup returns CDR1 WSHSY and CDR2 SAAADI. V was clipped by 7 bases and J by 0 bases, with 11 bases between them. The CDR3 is CASNRVLSTDTQYF. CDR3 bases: TGCGCCAGCAATAGGGTGTTAAGCACAGATACGCAGTATTTT.

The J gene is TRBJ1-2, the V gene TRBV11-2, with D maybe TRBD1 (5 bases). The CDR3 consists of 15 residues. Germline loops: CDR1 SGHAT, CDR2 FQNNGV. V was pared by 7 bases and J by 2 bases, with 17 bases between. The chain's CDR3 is CASTVGWGSNYGYTF. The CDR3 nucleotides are TGTGCCAGCACCGTGGGTTGGGGCTCCAACTATGGCTACACCTTC.

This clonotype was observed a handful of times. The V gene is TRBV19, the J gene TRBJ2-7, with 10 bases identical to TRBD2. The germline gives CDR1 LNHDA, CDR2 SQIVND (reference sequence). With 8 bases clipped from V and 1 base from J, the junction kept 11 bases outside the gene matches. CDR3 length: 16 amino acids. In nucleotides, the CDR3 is TGTGCCAGTGCGGGATTGACTAGCGGGCTTTCCTACGAGCAGTACTTC. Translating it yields CASAGLTSGLSYEQYF.

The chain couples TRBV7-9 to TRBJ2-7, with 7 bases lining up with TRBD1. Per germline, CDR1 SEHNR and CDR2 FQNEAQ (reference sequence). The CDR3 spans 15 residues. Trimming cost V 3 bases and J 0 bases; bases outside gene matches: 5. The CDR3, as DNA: TGTGCCAGCAGCTTGTGGGACAGTAGCTCCTACGAGCAGTACTTC. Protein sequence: CASSLWDSSSYEQYF.

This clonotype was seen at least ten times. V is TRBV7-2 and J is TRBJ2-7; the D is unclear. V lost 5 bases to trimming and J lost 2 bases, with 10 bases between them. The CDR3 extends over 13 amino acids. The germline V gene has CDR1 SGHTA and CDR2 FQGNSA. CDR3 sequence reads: CASSVVDPYEQYF. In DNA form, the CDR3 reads TGTGCCAGCAGCGTTGTGGATCCCTACGAGCAGTACTTC.

CDR3: CAISEQAGGPDTQYF. CDR3 bases: TGTGCCATCAGTGAGCAAGCGGGAGGGCCAGATACGCAGTATTTT. This chain joins TRBV10-3 and TRBJ2-3; 10 bases match TRBD2. The CDR3 is 15 amino acids. Germline assignment: CDR1 ENHRY and CDR2 SYGVKD. V shed 2 bases and J 4 bases; nucleotides not matched to a gene: 3.

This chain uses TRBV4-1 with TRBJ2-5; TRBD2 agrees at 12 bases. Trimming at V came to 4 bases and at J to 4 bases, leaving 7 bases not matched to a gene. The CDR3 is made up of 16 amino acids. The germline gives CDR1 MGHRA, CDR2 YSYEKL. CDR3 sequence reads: CASSRGPLAGGETQYF. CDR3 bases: TGCGCCAGCAGCCGCGGCCCACTAGCGGGAGGAGAGACCCAGTACTTC.